This T cell receptor (beta chain) derives from a study of metastatic and nonmetastatic thyroid tumors. All patients were treatment-naive before thyroid surgery. With MiXCR, TCRdb reprocessed the PCR reads. Of around 17,000 clones detected, roughly 21% appear once; the ten largest clones hold 7.5%. CDR3 length: 15 residues. V was cut by 5 bases and J by 0 bases, with 11 bases left in between. The source is a female donor with papillary thyroid cancer or a benign thyroid nodule (not recorded which). Some clones in this sample may be carry-over from other donors' samples. The rearrangement uses TRBV12-3 or TRBV12-4 and TRBJ2-1, with unresolved D. Sequencing was carried out using adjacent normal tissue. The CDR3: CASSQRSHSYNEQFF. The CDR3 DNA follows: TGTGCCAGCAGTCAGCGTTCACACTCCTACAATGAGCAGTTCTTC.